Each of the 25 T cell receptor beta chains below was sequenced from the same sample in a study of CD8 T cells in ankylosing spondylitis. TCRdb redid the calling of the 5' RACE reads with MiXCR, one entry per CDR3 protein. The repertoire includes 150,000 to 200,000 distinct CDR3 sequences, approximately 12% of them detected once, and 11% sits in the top ten. Sequencing was performed on blood, either unsorted or a sorted T cell fraction (not recorded which). The receptors shown here come from a female donor with ankylosing spondylitis or in good health (not recorded which).

The genes are TRBV20-1 and TRBJ1-5; possible D gene TRBD1, 5 bases. Germline assignment: CDR1 DFQATT and CDR2 SNEGSKA (reference sequence). V was shortened by 3 bases and J by 2 bases, with 11 bases between the two germline ends. The CDR3 is made up of 14 amino acids. The CDR3, as DNA: TGCAGTGCTAGCAGGGTTACAGGCAATCAGCCCCAGCATTTT. Its translation is CSASRVTGNQPQHF.

This clonotype was picked up many times. The junction shows a germline mismatch at one end, possibly a read error. The gene calls are TRBV7-2 and TRBJ2-5; D not resolved. CDR3 length: 15 amino acids. The V gene's germline CDR1 is SGHTA and CDR2 FQGNSA. The DNA for the CDR3 is TGTGCCAGCAGCTTAGAATACTGGAAGGAAGAGACGCAGTACTTC. It translates to CASSLEYWKEETQYF.

This clonotype was seen ten or more times. This rearrangement joins TRBV5-1 to TRBJ2-7; TRBD1 aligns across 9 bases. Germline assignment: CDR1 SGHRS and CDR2 YFSETQ. The J segment lost 6 bases and the V segment lost 0 bases, leaving 7 bases of the junction unmatched. This CDR3 region has 15 residues. The CDR3 DNA reads as TGCGCCAGCAGCTTGGGGGGACAGGGATTTGGCGAGCAGTACTTC. It is translated as CASSLGGQGFGEQYF.

This clonotype was seen only a few times. V and J are TRBV15 and TRBJ2-3; TRBD2 might be the D (6 bases). Per germline, CDR1 LNHNV and CDR2 YYDKDF (reference sequence). There are 14 residues in the CDR3. CDR3 amino acids: CASTIPGVTDTQYF. In DNA, the CDR3 is TGTGCTTCCACCATTCCGGGGGTCACAGATACGCAGTATTTT.

This clonotype was detected many times. J is TRBJ2-6 and V is TRBV29-1, with 7 bases identical to TRBD1. The CDR3 spans 14 residues. Germline values: CDR1 SQVTM, CDR2 ANQGSEA. Losses at the gene ends were 6 bases for V and 2 bases for J; bases not matched to a gene: 4. The CDR3: CSVRTGAGANVLTF. Here the CDR3 DNA reads TGCAGCGTGAGGACAGGTGCTGGGGCCAACGTCCTGACTTTC.

This clonotype occurred many times. The chain employs TRBV5-1 and TRBJ2-3; 7 nucleotides line up with TRBD1. CDR3 length: 16 amino acids. The junction had 8 bases not matched to a gene; V was cut back by 1 base and J by 3 bases. Germline lookup yields CDR1 SGHRS and CDR2 YFSETQ. The CDR3 DNA follows: TGCGCCAGCAGCTTGACAGGGGTGATTCAAACAGATACGCAGTATTTT. The encoded protein is CASSLTGVIQTDTQYF.

Worth noting for this clonotype: A much more abundant neighbour one base away suggests this may be a read error. This chain uses TRBV12-3 or TRBV12-4 with TRBJ2-3, with D perhaps matching TRBD2 (6 bases). V dropped 6 bases and J dropped 2 bases, with 15 bases sitting between them. The CDR3 has 15 residues. The CDR3 spells CASRIDSGDTDTQYF. For the CDR3, the DNA is TGTGCCAGCAGGATCGACTCGGGGGACACAGATACGCAGTATTTT.

This clonotype was picked up a small number of times. This chain links TRBV20-1 with TRBJ2-5; perhaps TRBD1 as D (5 bases). This CDR3 region has 14 residues. Between the trimmed V and J ends, which lost 1 base and 1 base, there was a span of 10 bases. CDR1 and CDR2 (germline): DFQATT, SNEGSKA (reference sequence). The CDR3 DNA reads as TGCAGTGCTAGAGTAAGGGGCTTCCAAGAGACCCAGTACTTC. Its protein product is CSARVRGFQETQYF.

This clonotype was picked up one time. It may be a read error: a sequence one base away is much more abundant. The rearrangement uses TRBV11-2 and TRBJ2-1; TRBD2 might be the D (5 bases). The CDR3 loop spans 12 amino acids. The germline gives CDR1 SGHAT, CDR2 FQNNGV. The CDR3 DNA sequence: TGTGCCAGCAGCACAATGGGGATTCGAGGGCTCTTC. Translated: CASSTMGIRGLF.

This clonotype turned up a few times. V is TRBV12-3 or TRBV12-4 and J is TRBJ2-7; 7 positions agree with TRBD2. The V gene end was trimmed by 3 bases and the J gene end by 0 bases; junction bases not matched to a gene: 5. CDR3 length: 15 amino acids. CDR3 sequence reads: CASSFGGSSSYEQYF. CDR3 nucleotides: TGTGCCAGCAGTTTCGGGGGGTCGAGCTCCTACGAGCAGTACTTC.

This clonotype was seen at least ten times. The chain employs TRBV7-8 and TRBJ1-5, with a possible D match to TRBD1 (6 bases). The germline V and J ends were trimmed by 2 bases and 2 bases, with 16 bases remaining between them. The CDR3 loop spans 17 amino acids. Germline CDR1 SGHVS, CDR2 FQNEAQ. The DNA for the CDR3 is TGTGCCAGCAGCTTACAACAGGGATGGATTGGCAATCAGCCCCAGCATTTT. Its protein is CASSLQQGWIGNQPQHF. Full variable domain (rest looked up from reference TRBV7-8 and TRBJ1-5): GAGVSQSPRYKVAKRGQDVALRCDPISGHVSLFWYQQALGQGPEFLTYFQNEAQLDKSGLPSDRFFAERPEGSVSTLKIQRTQQEDSAVYLCASSLQQGWIGNQPQHFGDGTRLSIL.

There are a few counts of this clonotype. The chain couples TRBV11-2 to TRBJ1-5; D is undetermined. V was pared by 4 bases and J by 6 bases, with 10 bases between. Looked up from germline, CDR1 is SGHAT and CDR2 is FQNNGV. The length of the CDR3 is 13 residues. The CDR3 DNA follows: TGTGCCAGCAGCTCCGAGGTCAGTCAGCCCCAGCATTTT. It translates to CASSSEVSQPQHF.

About this clonotype itself: This could be a read error, since a much larger clone is one nucleotide away. This rearrangement joins TRBV12-3 or TRBV12-4 to TRBJ2-5, with D perhaps matching TRBD1 (5 bases). The CDR3 runs 14 residues. The CDR3 coding sequence is TGTGCCCGCAGCCTTTCGGCAGGGCAAGAGACCCAGTACTTC. Protein: CARSLSAGQETQYF.

V usage is TRBV15 and J usage is TRBJ1-1; D uncertain. Germline assignment: CDR1 LNHNV and CDR2 YYDKDF (reference sequence). V shed 5 bases and J shed 6 bases, with 22 bases lying between them. The CDR3 has 16 residues. CDR3 coding DNA: TGTGCCACCAGCTCCGTGAGGCAGGTCGGTTCGCCTGAAGCTTTCTTT. This codes for CATSSVRQVGSPEAFF.

This clonotype occurred many times. The chain carries TRBV10-2 and TRBJ2-1; weak D call: TRBD2 (5 bases). Germline CDR1 and CDR2: WSHSY and SAAADI. Trimming left V 7 bases short and J 0 bases short, with 7 bases between. The CDR3 totals 13 residues. CDR3 region: CASNRDSYNEQFF. DNA for the CDR3: TGCGCCAGCAACCGGGACTCCTACAATGAGCAGTTCTTC.

This clonotype occurred many times. This rearrangement joins TRBV7-8 to TRBJ1-4, with D uncertain. There are 12 residues in the CDR3. Germline V gives CDR1 SGHVS, CDR2 FQNEAQ. Deletions cut 4 bases from V and 7 bases from J, with 7 bases between. CDR3 in amino acids: CASSSRTEKLFF. The CDR3 DNA is TGTGCCAGCAGCTCCCGCACTGAAAAACTGTTTTTT.

There are many counts of this clonotype. The chain uses TRBV12-3 or TRBV12-4 and TRBJ1-3; D uncertain. The CDR3 loop spans 14 amino acids. Trimming took 4 bases from V and 5 from J, leaving 12 bases between them. CDR3 nucleotides: TGTGCCAGCAGTTCCCCCGGTAACAGAAACACCATATATTTT. Residues: CASSSPGNRNTIYF.

This CDR3 reads CASSKYERPGNLDGYTF. The CDR3 DNA sequence: TGTGCCAGCAGCAAATACGAGAGGCCGGGGAATTTAGATGGCTACACCTTC. The chain carries TRBV7-2 and TRBJ1-2, with unresolved D. The germline gives CDR1 SGHTA, CDR2 FQGNSA. Deletions cut 5 bases from V and 6 bases from J, with 25 bases between. The CDR3 consists of 17 residues.

This clonotype was counted at least ten times. This chain joins TRBV2 and TRBJ2-2; D is uncertain. Germline assignment: CDR1 SNHLY and CDR2 FYNNEI. The CDR3 length is 13 residues. V was cut by 6 bases and J by 6 bases, with 11 bases left in between. CDR3 coding DNA: TGTGCCAGCAGGAAAACTTTCGCCGGGGAGCTGTTTTTT. Encoded protein: CASRKTFAGELFF.

The chain is built from TRBV6-2 or TRBV6-3 and TRBJ1-1; unclear D gene. This CDR3 region has 11 residues. V was cut by 7 bases and J by 4 bases, with 7 bases left in between. CDR1 and CDR2 from the germline V gene are MNHEY and SVGEGT. This CDR3 is CASTTFTEAFF. For the CDR3, the DNA is TGTGCCAGCACCACCTTCACTGAAGCTTTCTTT.

This clonotype has ten or more counts. J is TRBJ1-1 and V is TRBV2; D possibly corresponds to TRBD1 (5 bases). V lost 5 bases and J 0 bases, leaving 13 bases between the germline ends. The CDR3 is 15 residues long. Germline loops: CDR1 SNHLY, CDR2 FYNNEI. The CDR3, as DNA: TGTGCCAGCAGTTCAAGCGACAGATTGAACACTGAAGCTTTCTTT. It codes for CASSSSDRLNTEAFF.

This clonotype was seen at least ten times. The chain links TRBV6-5 to TRBJ2-7; D gene ambiguous. Germline loops: CDR1 MNHEY, CDR2 SVGAGI. Trimming left V 5 bases short and J 0 bases short, with 17 bases between. The CDR3 runs to 16 residues. Here the CDR3 reads CASSTDHETNSYEQYF. Here the CDR3 DNA reads TGTGCCAGCAGTACCGACCATGAGACGAACTCCTACGAGCAGTACTTC.

This clonotype was observed at least ten times. The CDR3 protein is CASSRGNTGELFF. The CDR3 nucleotides are TGCGCCAGCTCCAGGGGGAACACCGGGGAGCTGTTTTTT. The V gene is TRBV5-1, the J gene TRBJ2-2, with D possibly matching TRBD1 (6 bases). The V gene's germline CDR1 is SGHRS and CDR2 YFSETQ. Trimming pared 7 bases from V and 1 base from J, leaving 8 bases between. The CDR3 contains 13 residues. Using reference TRBV5-1 and TRBJ2-2 for the parts outside the CDR3, the full variable domain is KAGVTQTPRYLIKTRGQQVTLSCSPISGHRSVSWYQQTPGQGLQFLFEYFSETQRNKGNFPGRFSGRQFSNSRSEMNVSTLELGDSALYLCASSRGNTGELFFGEGSRLTVL.

The V gene is TRBV5-1, the J gene TRBJ2-5; TRBD2 aligns across 16 bases. The CDR3 covers 18 residues. Germline V gene data show CDR1 as SGHRS and CDR2 as YFSETQ. The junction had 14 bases not matched to a gene; V was cut back by 7 bases and J by 5 bases. This chain's CDR3 is CASRMGLAGGLLPETQYF. The CDR3 DNA reads as TGCGCCAGCCGAATGGGACTAGCGGGAGGGCTCTTACCCGAGACCCAGTACTTC.

The chain has TRBV10-3 and TRBJ2-5, with 9 bases aligning to TRBD1. The V segment lost 0 bases and the J segment 4 bases; nucleotides outside the gene matches: 9. Germline V gene data show CDR1 as ENHRY and CDR2 as SYGVKD. The CDR3 runs 17 residues. CDR3 DNA: TGTGCCATCAGTGAGTCGCCTCTACAGGGGGCAGGAGAGACCCAGTACTTC. It translates to CAISESPLQGAGETQYF.